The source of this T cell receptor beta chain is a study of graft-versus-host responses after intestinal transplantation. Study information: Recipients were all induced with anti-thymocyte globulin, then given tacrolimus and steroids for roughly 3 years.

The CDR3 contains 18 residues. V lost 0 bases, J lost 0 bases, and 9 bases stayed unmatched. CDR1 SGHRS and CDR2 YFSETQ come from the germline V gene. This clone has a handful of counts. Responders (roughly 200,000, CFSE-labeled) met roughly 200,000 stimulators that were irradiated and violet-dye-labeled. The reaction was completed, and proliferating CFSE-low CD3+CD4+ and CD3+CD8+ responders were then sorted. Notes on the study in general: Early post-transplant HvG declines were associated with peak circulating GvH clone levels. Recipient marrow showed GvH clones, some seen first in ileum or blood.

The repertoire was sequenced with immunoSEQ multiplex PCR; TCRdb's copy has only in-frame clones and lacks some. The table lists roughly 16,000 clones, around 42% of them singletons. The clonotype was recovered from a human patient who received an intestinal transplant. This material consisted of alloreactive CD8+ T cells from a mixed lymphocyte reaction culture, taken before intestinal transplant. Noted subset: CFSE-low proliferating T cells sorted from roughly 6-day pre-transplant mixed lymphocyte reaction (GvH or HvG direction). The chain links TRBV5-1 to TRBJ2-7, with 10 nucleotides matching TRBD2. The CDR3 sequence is CASSLVGLAEHLSYEQYF. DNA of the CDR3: TGCGCCAGCAGCTTGGTAGGACTAGCGGAACACCTCTCCTACGAGCAGTACTTC.